This entry lists 19 T cell receptor beta chains sequenced from one sample in a study of neoadjuvant nivolumab and ipilimumab in lung cancer. TCRdb keeps only in-frame clones here, not all; method: immunoSEQ multiplex PCR. The table has some 1,500 clones, about 86% seen once. The specimen comprised adjacent normal lung tissue, sampled after neoadjuvant nivolumab, alone or with ipilimumab, at or shortly before surgery. These receptors were obtained from an adult with non-small cell lung cancer.

CDR3 amino acids: CASNLWTDTGELFF. Written as DNA, the CDR3 is TGTGCCAGCAACCTTTGGACGGACACCGGGGAGCTGTTTTTT. The genes are TRBV2 and TRBJ2-2; D remains ambiguous. Trimming removed 7 bases from V and 3 bases from J, with 12 bases in between. Germline V gene lookup returns CDR1 SNHLY and CDR2 FYNNEI. The CDR3 runs to 14 residues.

The V gene is TRBV6-1, the J gene TRBJ1-5, with a weak D call TRBD1 (6 bases). V gave up 0 bases and J gave up 4 bases, with 7 bases separating them. The length of the CDR3 is 14 residues. Per the germline V gene, CDR1 is MNHNS and CDR2 is SASEGT. CDR3 protein: CASSEAGGNQPQHF. In DNA, the CDR3 is TGTGCCAGCAGTGAAGCAGGGGGTAATCAGCCCCAGCATTTT.

V is TRBV27 and J is TRBJ1-6; D might be TRBD1 (6 bases). Germline V gene data show CDR1 as MNHEY and CDR2 as SMNVEV (reference sequence). Trimming took off 7 bases at V and 7 bases at J, with 11 bases between the two ends. The CDR3 is made up of 13 amino acids. The CDR3 region is CASTTGWNSPLHF. The CDR3 bases are TGTGCCAGCACAACAGGGTGGAATTCACCCCTCCACTTT.

The chain uses TRBV6-6 and TRBJ1-1, with D possibly being TRBD1 (6 bases). The CDR3 length is 16 residues. With 0 bases removed from V and 5 bases from J, the gap between germline ends came to 16 bases. The germline V gene has CDR1 MNHNY and CDR2 SVGAGI (reference sequence). CDR3 in DNA: TGTGCCAGCAGTTACTCAACAGGGCGATCGGAAACTGAAGCTTTCTTT. Its protein is CASSYSTGRSETEAFF.

The rearrangement joins TRBV11-2 to TRBJ2-1, with D possibly being TRBD2 (6 bases). V was cut by 5 bases and J by 13 bases, with 12 bases left in between. The CDR3 runs to 11 residues. Germline loops: CDR1 SGHAT, CDR2 FQNNGV. The DNA for the CDR3 is TGTGCCAGCAGCCATGGAGGGGCTCAGTTCTTC. Its translation is CASSHGGAQFF.

The chain uses TRBV2 and TRBJ1-1, with 11 bases that match TRBD1. Germline V lookup: CDR1 SNHLY, CDR2 FYNNEI. The CDR3 has 14 residues. Unmatched junction bases numbered 2, after V lost 3 bases and J lost 5 bases. The CDR3 here is CASSEGQGDTEAFF. The CDR3 bases are TGTGCCAGCAGTGAGGGACAGGGGGATACTGAAGCTTTCTTT.

The V call is TRBV5-4, the J call TRBJ2-7, with TRBD1 identical over 8 bases. V lost 4 bases to trimming and J lost 0 bases; unmatched junction nucleotides: 3. The CDR3 has 14 residues. The V gene's germline CDR1 is SGHNT and CDR2 YYREEE (reference sequence). The CDR3 DNA reads TGTGCCAGCAGCAGGACAGGGTCCTCCTACGAGCAGTACTTC. Translating it yields CASSRTGSSYEQYF.

The chain couples TRBV10-3 to TRBJ1-1; 7 bases align to TRBD1. V lost 4 bases and J lost 0; bases outside the gene matches: 11. CDR3 size: 17 residues. CDR1 and CDR2 (germline): ENHRY, SYGVKD. CDR3 in DNA: TGTGCCATCAGTGGGTCGATAGTTGACAGGGTGAACACTGAAGCTTTCTTT. Its translation: CAISGSIVDRVNTEAFF.

The chain is built from TRBV29-1 and TRBJ2-7; 11 bases match TRBD2. CDR1 and CDR2 (germline): SQVTM, ANQGSEA. V gave up 4 bases and J gave up 3 bases; unmatched junction bases: 5. CDR3 length: 14 residues. CDR3 in amino acids: CSVAVAGGNYEQYF. The CDR3 coding sequence is TGCAGCGTTGCCGTAGCGGGGGGGAACTACGAGCAGTACTTC.

The chain joins TRBV5-5 to TRBJ1-3, with 11 bases that match TRBD1. Germline trimming cut 5 bases from V and 3 bases from J; bases unmatched to any gene: 16. CDR1 is SGHKS, CDR2 YYEKEE, per germline (reference sequence). The CDR3 sequence is 19 residues long. The CDR3 protein is CASSRGQGARTLIGNTIYF. DNA of the CDR3: TGTGCCAGCAGTCGAGGACAGGGGGCTCGAACTTTAATTGGAAACACCATATATTTT.

The gene calls are TRBV13 and TRBJ2-7; TRBD1 matches at 9 bases. Germline lookup yields CDR1 PRHDT and CDR2 FYEKMQ (reference sequence). The ends lost 5 bases at V and 0 bases at J; junction bases unmatched: 8. This CDR3 is built from 16 residues. The CDR3, as DNA: TGTGCCAGCAGCACCCGGACAGGGGCCGCCTCCTACGAGCAGTACTTC. Amino acid sequence: CASSTRTGAASYEQYF.

The CDR3 reads CASSSGGTSGGRSSYNEQFF. CDR3 nucleotide sequence: TGTGCCAGCAGCTCCGGAGGGACTAGCGGGGGGAGGAGCTCCTACAATGAGCAGTTCTTC. The chain employs TRBV14 and TRBJ2-1; 15 bases fit TRBD2. The CDR3 spans 20 residues. From germline, CDR1 is SGHDN and CDR2 FVKESK. Trimming took 5 bases from V and 0 from J; bases not matched to a gene: 11.

The chain is built from TRBV5-4 and TRBJ2-7; no reliable D call. Germline loops: CDR1 SGHNT, CDR2 YYREEE (reference sequence). Trimming took 3 bases from V and 3 from J, leaving 13 bases between them. The CDR3 sequence is 14 residues long. As DNA, the CDR3 is TGTGCCAGCAGCTCGGACGGCGGAAGCTACGAGCAGTACTTC. Protein sequence: CASSSDGGSYEQYF.

The DNA of the CDR3 is TGTGCCAGCAGCTCCTCTGAGTATGAGCAGTTCTTC. Amino acid sequence: CASSSSEYEQFF. The chain joins TRBV7-3 to TRBJ2-1; D is unresolved. The CDR3 consists of 12 residues. V gave up 4 bases and J gave up 8 bases, with 9 bases separating them. Germline V gives CDR1 SGHTA, CDR2 FQGTGA. Full variable domain (missing parts from reference TRBV7-3 and TRBJ2-1): GAGVSQTPSNKVTEKGKYVELRCDPISGHTALYWYRQSLGQGPEFLIYFQGTGAADDSGLPNDRFFAVRPEGSVSTLKIQRTERGDSAVYLCASSSSEYEQFFGPGTRLTVL.

The genes are TRBV5-6 and TRBJ2-7, with 12 bases lining up with TRBD1. The germline CDR1 and CDR2 sequences are SGHDT and YYEEEE. The ends lost 4 bases at V and 3 bases at J; junction bases unmatched: 5. The CDR3 sequence is 15 residues long. CDR3 bases: TGTGCCAGCAGCAGGGGACAGGGGGCGGACTACGAGCAGTACTTC. It specifies CASSRGQGADYEQYF. Complete variable domain (other parts from reference TRBV5-6 and TRBJ2-7): DAGVTQSPTHLIKTRGQQVTLRCSPKSGHDTVSWYQQALGQGPQFIFQYYEEEERQRGNFPDRFSGHQFPNYSSELNVNALLLGDSALYLCASSRGQGADYEQYFGPGTRLTVT.

The chain employs TRBV2 and TRBJ2-1, with 7 bases identical to TRBD2. The CDR3 totals 12 residues. Trimming at V came to 6 bases and at J to 5 bases, leaving 1 base not matched to a gene. Germline V CDR1 and CDR2: SNHLY, FYNNEI. Here the CDR3 DNA reads TGTGCCAGCAGGGGAGGGGACAATGAGCAGTTCTTC. Protein: CASRGGDNEQFF.

The V gene is TRBV27, the J gene TRBJ2-1, with 8 bases that match TRBD1. CDR1 is MNHEY and CDR2 is SMNVEV in the germline V gene (reference sequence). This CDR3 contains 15 residues. The junction had 6 bases not matched to a gene; V was cut back by 5 bases and J by 3 bases. CDR3 in amino acids: CASSAYGQGYNEQFF. CDR3 bases: TGTGCCAGCAGTGCCTACGGACAGGGCTACAATGAGCAGTTCTTC.

This clone was picked up one time. CDR3 loop: CASSLYGGTEAFF. The CDR3, as DNA: TGTGCCAGCAGCTTGTACGGAGGGACTGAAGCTTTCTTT. This chain links TRBV5-8 with TRBJ1-1; no definite D call. V shed 1 base and J shed 5 bases, with 9 bases lying between them. Germline-derived CDR1 and CDR2 are SGHTS and YDEGEE. The CDR3 is 13 residues long.

The V call is TRBV2, the J call TRBJ1-6; no clear D gene. The CDR3 is made up of 14 amino acids. The germline V and J ends were trimmed by 0 bases and 11 bases, with 11 bases remaining between them. CDR1 and CDR2 from the germline V gene are SNHLY and FYNNEI. This chain's CDR3 is CASSEAGSKTPLHF. The CDR3 nucleotides read TGTGCCAGCAGTGAAGCCGGGTCGAAGACACCCCTCCACTTT.